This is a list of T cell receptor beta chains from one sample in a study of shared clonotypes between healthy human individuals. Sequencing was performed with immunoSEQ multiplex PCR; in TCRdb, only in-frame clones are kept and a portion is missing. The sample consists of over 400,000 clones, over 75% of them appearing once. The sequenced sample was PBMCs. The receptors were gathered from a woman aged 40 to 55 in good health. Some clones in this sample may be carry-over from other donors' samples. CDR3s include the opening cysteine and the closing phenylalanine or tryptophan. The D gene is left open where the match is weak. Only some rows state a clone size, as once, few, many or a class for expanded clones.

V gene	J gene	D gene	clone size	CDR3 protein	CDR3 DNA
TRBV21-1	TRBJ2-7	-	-	CASSKVGLAGGPQTGVTYEQYF	TGTGCCAGCAGCAAAGTGGGGTTAGCGGGAGGGCCACAGACAGGAGTTACCTACGAGCAGTACTTC
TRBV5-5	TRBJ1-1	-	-	CASSLAGGAEAFF	TGTGCCAGCAGCTTGGCAGGAGGGGCTGAAGCTTTCTTT
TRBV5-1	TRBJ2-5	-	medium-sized	CASRMGPYQETQYF	TGCGCCAGCAGGATGGGACCGTACCAAGAGACCCAGTACTTC
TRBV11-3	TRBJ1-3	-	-	CASSFTGSGNTIYF	TGTGCCAGCAGCTTTACAGGGTCTGGAAACACCATATATTTT
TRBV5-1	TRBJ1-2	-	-	CASSLAPTGRNYGYTF	TGCGCCAGCAGCTTGGCCCCGACGGGGCGGAACTATGGCTACACCTTC
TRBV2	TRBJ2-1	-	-	CASSEGIYNEQFF	TGTGCCAGCAGTGAAGGGATTTACAATGAGCAGTTCTTC
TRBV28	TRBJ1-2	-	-	CASSALSNYGYTF	TGTGCCAGCAGTGCCCTCAGTAACTATGGCTACACCTTC
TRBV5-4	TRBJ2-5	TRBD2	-	CASSLVAGETQYF	TGTGCCAGCAGCTTGGTAGCGGGGGAGACCCAGTACTTC
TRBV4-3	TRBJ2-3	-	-	CASSQEARGTDTQYF	TGCGCCAGCAGCCAAGAGGCGCGGGGCACAGATACGCAGTATTTT
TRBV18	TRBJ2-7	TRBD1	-	CASSPPGQGGNEQYF	TGTGCCAGCTCACCACCCGGACAGGGGGGCAACGAGCAGTACTTC
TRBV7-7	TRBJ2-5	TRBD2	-	CASSLVARREAVQETQYF	TGTGCTAGCAGCTTGGTGGCTCGGCGGGAGGCCGTCCAAGAGACCCAGTACTTC
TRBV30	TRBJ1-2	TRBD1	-	CAWSRDRAARAF	TGTGCCTGGAGTCGGGACAGGGCCGCTAGGGCCTTC
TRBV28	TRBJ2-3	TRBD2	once	CASSYTFGLASTDTQYF	TGTGCCAGCAGTTACACCTTCGGACTAGCTAGTACAGATACGCAGTATTTT
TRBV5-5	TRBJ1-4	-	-	CASRGGENEKLFF	TGTGCCAGCAGAGGGGGGGAGAATGAAAAACTGTTTTTT
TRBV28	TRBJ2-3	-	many	CASRDTQYF	TGTGCCAGTAGAGATACGCAGTATTTT
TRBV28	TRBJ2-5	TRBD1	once	CASSGTGDTQETQYF	TGTGCCAGCAGTGGGACAGGGGACACACAAGAGACCCAGTACTTC
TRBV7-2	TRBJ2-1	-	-	CASSFQVRLNNEQFF	TGTGCCAGCAGCTTCCAGGTCCGTTTGAACAATGAGCAGTTCTTC
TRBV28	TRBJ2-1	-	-	CASSFPLTEQFF	TGTGCCAGCAGTTTCCCCCTCACGGAGCAGTTCTTC
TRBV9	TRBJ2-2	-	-	CASSVRPWVVSAANTGELFF	TGTGCCAGCAGCGTTAGGCCCTGGGTTGTTAGCGCAGCGAACACCGGGGAGCTGTTTTTT
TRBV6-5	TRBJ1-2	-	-	CASSAGNYGYTF	TGTGCCAGCAGCGCAGGGAACTATGGCTACACCTTC
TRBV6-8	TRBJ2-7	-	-	CASSYAGPFHYEQYF	TGTGCCAGCAGTTACGCAGGGCCATTCCACTACGAGCAGTACTTC
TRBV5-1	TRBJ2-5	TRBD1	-	CASSLSPRDRQETQYF	TGCGCCAGCAGCTTGTCCCCACGGGACAGGCAAGAGACCCAGTACTTC
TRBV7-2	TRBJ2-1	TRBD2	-	CASSLGLAYNEQFF	TGTGCCAGCAGCTTGGGACTAGCTTACAATGAGCAGTTCTTC
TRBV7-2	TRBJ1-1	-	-	CASSLQQGMGTEAFF	TGTGCCAGCAGCCTACAACAGGGCATGGGAACTGAAGCTTTCTTT
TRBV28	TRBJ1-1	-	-	CASSPTSTEAFF	TGTGCCAGCAGCCCTACCTCTACTGAAGCTTTCTTT
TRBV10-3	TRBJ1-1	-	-	CAISESRPGQVNTEAFF	TGTGCCATCAGTGAGAGTAGGCCGGGACAAGTGAACACTGAAGCTTTCTTT
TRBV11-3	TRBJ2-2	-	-	CASSLDLTDTGELFF	TGTGCCAGCAGCTTAGATTTAACAGACACCGGGGAGCTGTTTTTT
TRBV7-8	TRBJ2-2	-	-	CASSLSSPNTGELFF	TGTGCCAGCAGCCTAAGCAGCCCGAACACCGGGGAGCTGTTTTTT
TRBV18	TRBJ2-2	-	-	CASSPGTPANTGELFF	TGTGCCAGCTCACCGGGGACACCTGCGAACACCGGGGAGCTGTTTTTT
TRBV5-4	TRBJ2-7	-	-	CASSHGGEPYQYEQYF	TGTGCCAGCAGCCACGGGGGCGAGCCGTACCAATACGAGCAGTACTTC